These 18 T cell receptor beta chains originate from one sample sequenced in a study of blood T cell repertoires in COVID-19. Profiled with immunoSEQ multiplex PCR; TCRdb holds only in-frame clones, not every one. This table has 100,000 to 150,000 clones, about four fifths appearing once. Sequenced sample: peripheral blood. Receptors were obtained from a man in his fifties or sixties with acute or convalescent COVID-19.

This rearrangement joins TRBV27 to TRBJ2-7, with D possibly matching TRBD1 (5 bases). The CDR3 is made up of 12 amino acids. Germline V lookup: CDR1 MNHEY, CDR2 SMNVEV (reference sequence). V dropped 7 bases and J dropped 4 bases, with 11 bases sitting between them. CDR3 bases: TGTGCCAGCACCGATAGACAGTACGAGCAGTACTTC. Encoded protein: CASTDRQYEQYF.

As DNA, the CDR3 is TGTGCCAGCAGCTTACTTAGCATCCTGACTTTC. It codes for CASSLLSILTF. The genes are TRBV7-9 and TRBJ2-6; D is uncertain. Trimming pared 2 bases from V and 14 bases from J, leaving 7 bases between. Germline lookup yields CDR1 SEHNR and CDR2 FQNEAQ (reference sequence). This CDR3 comprises 11 residues.

V gene TRBV6-6 combines with J gene TRBJ1-2; TRBD1 might be the D (5 bases). Germline assignment: CDR1 MNHNY and CDR2 SVGAGI (reference sequence). The CDR3 consists of 14 residues. V lost 8 bases and J lost 7, with 20 bases in between. Here the CDR3 reads CASSQDSRLIGYTF. The CDR3 bases are TGTGCCAGCTCCCAAGACAGTCGGTTAATTGGCTACACCTTC.

The chain employs TRBV6-5 and TRBJ1-2; a weak D match, TRBD1 (5 bases). Per germline, CDR1 MNHEY and CDR2 SVGAGI. This CDR3 comprises 12 residues. The ends were cut back, 7 bases at V and 3 bases at J, with 9 bases in the middle. In nucleotides, the CDR3 is TGTGCCAGCACCTCGGGGGACTATGGCTACACCTTC. Residues: CASTSGDYGYTF.

A few counts support this clone. The rearrangement uses TRBV5-1 and TRBJ1-2, with TRBD1 matching over 12 bases. J lost 6 bases, V lost 4 bases, and 10 bases had no gene match. Germline V gene sequence: CDR1 SGHRS, CDR2 YFSETQ. This CDR3 has 16 amino acids. The chain's CDR3 is CASSTDRGTGGHGYTF. CDR3 DNA: TGCGCCAGCAGCACAGACCGCGGGACAGGGGGCCATGGCTACACCTTC.

The chain combines TRBV29-1 with TRBJ1-1; tentatively, D is TRBD1 (6 bases). The CDR3 has 11 amino acids. The V gene's germline CDR1 is SQVTM and CDR2 ANQGSEA. V was cut by 8 bases and J by 11 bases, with 18 bases left in between. CDR3 region: CSHTRPTGAFF. CDR3 DNA: TGCAGCCACACCCGGCCGACAGGTGCTTTCTTT.

V usage is TRBV9 and J usage is TRBJ1-2, with D possibly matching TRBD1 (5 bases). The CDR3 length is 16 residues. Germline-derived CDR1 and CDR2 are SGDLS and YYNGEE. V lost 4 bases to trimming and J lost 3 bases, with 19 bases between them. CDR3 amino acids: CASSTDRELTYYGYTF. The CDR3 coding sequence is TGTGCCAGCAGCACAGACAGAGAACTCACCTACTATGGCTACACCTTC.

In its sample, this clone was seen once. The CDR3: CASSLLAGGRETQYF. CDR3 coding DNA: TGTGCCAGCAGCTTGCTAGCGGGGGGGCGAGAGACCCAGTACTTC. This sequence joins TRBV11-2 and TRBJ2-5; 12 bases map to TRBD2. The germline gives CDR1 SGHAT, CDR2 FQNNGV. Trimming cost V 3 bases and J 4 bases; bases outside gene matches: 3. The CDR3 consists of 15 residues.

The J gene is TRBJ2-1, the V gene TRBV9; tentatively, D is TRBD1 (5 bases). This CDR3 contains 13 residues. Germline lookup yields CDR1 SGDLS and CDR2 YYNGEE. V was trimmed by 3 bases and J by 2 bases, leaving 6 bases between them. This chain's CDR3 is CASSGQTYNEQFF. The DNA for the CDR3 is TGTGCCAGCAGCGGACAGACCTACAATGAGCAGTTCTTC.

This clone was seen a handful of times. The CDR3 sequence: CASSDQLGNTEAFF. The CDR3 DNA sequence: TGTGCCAGCAGTGATCAACTAGGGAACACTGAAGCTTTCTTT. The rearrangement joins TRBV2 to TRBJ1-1; D gene uncertain. Germline V CDR1 and CDR2: SNHLY, FYNNEI. V was pared by 3 bases and J by 1 base, with 9 bases between. This CDR3 region has 14 residues. Combining the CDR3 with reference TRBV2 and TRBJ1-1 gives the whole variable domain EPEVTQTPSHQVTQMGQEVILRCVPISNHLYFYWYRQILGQKVEFLVSFYNNEISEKSEIFDDQFSVERPDGSNFTLKIRSTKLEDSAMYFCASSDQLGNTEAFFGQGTRLTVV.

The chain couples TRBV29-1 to TRBJ2-3; a weak D match, TRBD2 (6 bases). The CDR3 is 13 amino acids. CDR1 is SQVTM and CDR2 is ANQGSEA in the germline V gene. The germline V and J ends were trimmed by 3 bases and 6 bases, with 13 bases remaining between them. The CDR3 coding sequence is TGCAGCGTTGAGTTTACGGGGGTCGATACGCAGTATTTT. This encodes CSVEFTGVDTQYF.

Concerning this clone itself: Other DNA variants within this sample encode the same CDR3. CDR3 loop: CASSLGQGYNEQFF. In DNA, the CDR3 is TGCGCCAGCAGCTTGGGACAGGGTTACAATGAGCAGTTCTTC. The rearrangement joins TRBV5-1 to TRBJ2-1, with 7 bases lining up with TRBD1. This CDR3 spans 14 amino acids. V gave up 0 bases and J gave up 4 bases; unmatched junction bases: 1. In germline, CDR1 is SGHRS, CDR2 YFSETQ.

The V and J genes are TRBV10-3 and TRBJ1-1; the D is unclear. The germline gives CDR1 ENHRY, CDR2 SYGVKD. CDR3 length equals 12 residues. Trimming left V 6 bases short and J 4 bases short, with 9 bases between. This CDR3 is CAIRDWSTEAFF. For the CDR3, the DNA is TGTGCCATCAGGGACTGGAGCACTGAAGCTTTCTTT.

This chain uses TRBV15 with TRBJ2-3; possible D gene TRBD2, 5 bases. The V gene's germline CDR1 is LNHNV and CDR2 YYDKDF (reference sequence). CDR3 length equals 15 residues. Trimming cost V 1 base and J 4 bases, with 12 bases left between them. The CDR3 here is CATSRGGAGADTQYF. CDR3 nucleotide sequence: TGTGCCACCAGCAGAGGGGGAGCAGGTGCAGATACGCAGTATTTT.

A word on this clone: An end of the junction differs from the germline gene, which may be a read error. The CDR3 spells CSVPTPTGIGEQFF. CDR3 nucleotide sequence: TGTAGCGTTCCTACGCCGACAGGGATCGGTGAGCAGTTCTTC. The V call is TRBV29-1, the J call TRBJ2-1; 7 bases agree with TRBD1. The CDR3 sequence is 14 residues long. Germline values: CDR1 SQVTM, CDR2 ANQGSEA.

This chain joins TRBV30 and TRBJ1-1; D is ambiguous. The V gene's germline CDR1 is GTSNPN and CDR2 SVGIG (reference sequence). Between the trimmed V and J ends, which lost 0 bases and 1 base, there was a span of 9 bases. This CDR3 has 14 residues. The CDR3 loop is CAWSVGRGNTEAFF. The CDR3 region has the DNA TGTGCCTGGAGTGTTGGGAGAGGGAACACTGAAGCTTTCTTT.

V usage is TRBV24-1 and J usage is TRBJ2-1; D unresolved. This CDR3 is 14 amino acids long. Trimming removed 0 bases from V and 6 bases from J, with 8 bases in between. CDR1 is KGHDR, CDR2 SFDVKD, per germline. CDR3 residues: CATSDLQFSNEQFF. CDR3 coding DNA: TGTGCCACCAGTGATTTGCAGTTTTCCAATGAGCAGTTCTTC.

This clone was detected a few times. The V and J genes are TRBV19 and TRBJ2-1; perhaps TRBD1 as D (5 bases). This CDR3 region has 13 residues. Germline CDR1 LNHDA, CDR2 SQIVND (reference sequence). Trimming pared 5 bases from V and 2 bases from J, leaving 7 bases between. Written as DNA, the CDR3 is TGTGCCAGTAGTCAGGGTCCCTACAATGAGCAGTTCTTC. This codes for CASSQGPYNEQFF.